These 3 T cell receptor beta chains originate from one sample sequenced in a study of T-cell reconstitution after alpha-beta-depleted transplantation in children. TCRbeta library preparation incorporated unique molecular identifiers. TCRdb used MiXCR to reprocess the PCR reads, holding one entry per CDR3 protein. In the table there are 300,000 to 350,000 distinct CDR3 sequences, 15% to 20% of which are singletons. Sample: PBMCs, mostly from graft donor cells, taken 360 days after TCRalphabeta/CD19-depleted stem cell transplant. These receptors were taken from a male patient between 2 and 10 years old who had a stem cell transplant for acute lymphoblastic leukemia, so the T cells may come from the graft donor.

CDR3 in amino acids: CASSLSAGTYEQYF. Here the CDR3 DNA reads TGTGCCAGCAGTTTGAGCGCGGGGACCTACGAGCAGTACTTC. The chain combines TRBV12-3 or TRBV12-4 with TRBJ2-7; perhaps TRBD2 as D (6 bases). The CDR3 consists of 14 residues. Between the trimmed V and J ends, which lost 3 bases and 2 bases, there was a span of 11 bases.

This clonotype was picked up many times. V and J are TRBV12-3 or TRBV12-4 and TRBJ1-1, with D maybe TRBD1 (6 bases). Trimming left V 3 bases short and J 4 bases short, with 15 bases between. CDR3 length: 15 amino acids. This CDR3 reads CASSLRGRLGTEAFF. CDR3 nucleotide sequence: TGTGCCAGCAGTTTGCGGGGGCGCTTGGGCACTGAAGCTTTCTTT.

This chain joins TRBV3-1 and TRBJ2-1; TRBD2 matches at 9 bases. The CDR3 consists of 14 residues. Trimming cost V 5 bases and J 8 bases; bases outside gene matches: 7. Germline loops: CDR1 LGHDT, CDR2 YNNKEL (reference sequence). Written as DNA, the CDR3 is TGTGCCAGCAGCTACTATAGCGGGGGAGATGAGCAGTTCTTC. Protein: CASSYYSGGDEQFF.